A selection of T cell receptor beta chains follows, all from one sample in a study of cytomegalovirus exposure and HLA in healthy donors. Data came from immunoSEQ multiplex PCR; TCRdb stores just in-frame clones and leaves some out. The sample records fewer than 200,000 clones, over 60% being singletons. The sequenced sample was PBMCs. These receptors were obtained from a woman aged 30 to 39 in good health and CMV-seronegative. Each CDR3 is given with its conserved first and last residue. The D gene is left open where the match is weak. Only part of the rows carry a size: once, few, many, or a class if the clone is expanded.

cdr3_aa	cdr3_nt	j_call	d_call	clone_size	v_call	cdr3_length
CASRIQGNQPQHF	TGTGCCAGCAGGATTCAGGGGAATCAGCCCCAGCATTTT	TRBJ1-5	.	.	TRBV6-5	13
CATSTRQRGYTF	TGTGCCACCAGCACAAGACAGCGAGGCTACACCTTC	TRBJ1-2	.	.	TRBV15	12
CASSRGVATTYEQYF	TGTGCCAGCAGCCGAGGAGTAGCGACCACCTACGAGCAGTACTTC	TRBJ2-7	.	few	TRBV7-2	15
CASARGTGAFNQPQHF	TGTGCCAGCGCAAGAGGGACAGGGGCCTTTAATCAGCCCCAGCATTTT	TRBJ1-5	TRBD1	.	TRBV7-2	16
CASSSDTGSYEQYF	TGTGCCAGCAGCTCGGACACCGGCTCCTACGAGCAGTACTTC	TRBJ2-7	.	.	TRBV5-4	14
CASSFSETFLGKTQYF	TGTGCCAGCAGCTTCTCCGAAACTTTCCTCGGGAAGACCCAGTACTTC	TRBJ2-5	.	.	TRBV7-6	16
CASSFSVIGRYNEQFF	TGTGCCAGCAGTTTCTCTGTGATCGGGAGGTACAATGAGCAGTTCTTC	TRBJ2-1	TRBD2	.	TRBV28	16
CASSEFGGTPYEQYF	TGTGCCAGCAGTGAATTTGGGGGGACTCCCTACGAGCAGTACTTC	TRBJ2-7	.	.	TRBV2	15
CASSPRPLVRRYNEQFF	TGTGCCAGTTCCCCAAGGCCACTAGTCCGACGCTACAATGAGCAGTTCTTC	TRBJ2-1	.	.	TRBV19	17
CASSGLAGGLSNSYEQYF	TGTGCCAGCAGTGGACTAGCGGGAGGCCTCTCCAATAGCTACGAGCAGTACTTC	TRBJ2-7	TRBD2	.	TRBV28	18
CASSQSRQTENSPLHF	TGTGCCAGCAGCCAATCGAGGCAGACCGAGAATTCACCCCTCCACTTT	TRBJ1-6	.	few	TRBV16	16
CASSLGVTSGNKYNEQFF	TGTGCCAGCAGCTTAGGGGTAACTAGCGGGAATAAATACAATGAGCAGTTCTTC	TRBJ2-1	TRBD2	.	TRBV7-6	18
CASSRSGLAGTDTQYF	TGCGCCAGCAGTCGGTCCGGGCTAGCGGGGACAGATACGCAGTATTTT	TRBJ2-3	TRBD2	few	TRBV4-1	16
CASSVAPAYEQYF	TGTGCCAGCAGCGTAGCCCCAGCGTACGAGCAGTACTTC	TRBJ2-7	.	.	TRBV9	13
CASSRGGGNQPQHF	TGTGCCAGCAGTAGAGGGGGCGGCAATCAGCCCCAGCATTTT	TRBJ1-5	TRBD1	.	TRBV27	14
CASSLEGQGANSPLHF	TGCGCCAGCAGCTTGGAGGGACAGGGGGCAAATTCACCCCTCCACTTT	TRBJ1-6	TRBD1	.	TRBV5-1	16
CASSRGNYEQYF	TGTGCCAGCAGCCGGGGAAACTACGAGCAGTACTTC	TRBJ2-7	.	.	TRBV5-4	12
CASSLKPSGELFF	TGTGCCAGCAGCTTAAAGCCGTCCGGGGAGCTGTTTTTT	TRBJ2-2	.	.	TRBV7-3	13
CASSQDLLIQPQHF	TGCGCCAGCAGCCAAGATCTGTTAATTCAGCCCCAGCATTTT	TRBJ1-5	.	.	TRBV4-3	14
CASSPGTGSYQPQHF	TGTGCCAGCAGCCCAGGGACAGGATCATATCAGCCCCAGCATTTT	TRBJ1-5	TRBD1	.	TRBV7-9	15
CAISEQGQTEQFF	TGTGCCATCAGTGAGCAGGGACAGACTGAGCAGTTCTTC	TRBJ2-1	TRBD1	.	TRBV10-3	13
CASSEEYFQFF	TGTGCCAGCAGTGAAGAGTACTTTCAGTTCTTC	TRBJ2-1	.	few	TRBV6-1	11
CASSERLDRFYNEQFF	TGTGCCAGCAGTGAAAGGCTGGACAGGTTCTACAATGAGCAGTTCTTC	TRBJ2-1	TRBD1	.	TRBV6-1	16
CAWSFSGEETQYF	TGTGCCTGGAGTTTTAGCGGGGAAGAGACCCAGTACTTC	TRBJ2-5	TRBD2	few	TRBV30	13
CASSKDREQYF	TGCGCCAGCAGCAAGGACAGGGAGCAGTACTTC	TRBJ2-7	TRBD1	few	TRBV5-1	11
CASSTGTGTSSYEQYF	TGTGCCAGCAGTACCGGGACAGGGACCAGCTCCTACGAGCAGTACTTC	TRBJ2-7	TRBD1	.	TRBV6-6	16
CATSFATMAYNEQFF	TGTGCCACCAGCTTTGCGACTATGGCCTACAATGAGCAGTTCTTC	TRBJ2-1	.	.	TRBV15	15
CASSPGQGAFGYTF	TGTGCCAGCAGCCCCGGACAGGGGGCTTTTGGCTACACCTTC	TRBJ1-2	TRBD1	few	TRBV4-2	14
CASSSLSGSTTDTQYF	TGTGCCAGCAGTTCCCTTAGCGGGAGTACGACAGATACGCAGTATTTT	TRBJ2-3	TRBD2	.	TRBV6-5	16
CAIAGRGEVLETQYF	TGTGCCATTGCGGGGCGGGGAGAGGTCCTAGAGACCCAGTACTTC	TRBJ2-5	.	.	TRBV2	15
CASSEQRGVSEQYF	TGTGCCAGCAGTGAACAGCGGGGGGTCTCGGAGCAGTACTTC	TRBJ2-7	TRBD2	few	TRBV2	14
CASSLGSRGEQYF	TGTGCCAGCAGCTTAGGAAGTCGCGGCGAGCAGTACTTC	TRBJ2-7	.	.	TRBV7-9	13
CASSVEDLRYNEQFF	TGTGCCAGCAGCGTGGAGGACCTGCGCTACAATGAGCAGTTCTTC	TRBJ2-1	.	.	TRBV9	15
CASSPSSGGYTQYF	TGTGCTAGCAGCCCTAGTTCGGGGGGTTATACGCAGTATTTT	TRBJ2-3	TRBD2	.	TRBV7-7	14
CASSVDRGGNNEQFF	TGTGCCAGCAGCGTGGACAGGGGAGGGAACAATGAGCAGTTCTTC	TRBJ2-1	TRBD1	.	TRBV6-1	15